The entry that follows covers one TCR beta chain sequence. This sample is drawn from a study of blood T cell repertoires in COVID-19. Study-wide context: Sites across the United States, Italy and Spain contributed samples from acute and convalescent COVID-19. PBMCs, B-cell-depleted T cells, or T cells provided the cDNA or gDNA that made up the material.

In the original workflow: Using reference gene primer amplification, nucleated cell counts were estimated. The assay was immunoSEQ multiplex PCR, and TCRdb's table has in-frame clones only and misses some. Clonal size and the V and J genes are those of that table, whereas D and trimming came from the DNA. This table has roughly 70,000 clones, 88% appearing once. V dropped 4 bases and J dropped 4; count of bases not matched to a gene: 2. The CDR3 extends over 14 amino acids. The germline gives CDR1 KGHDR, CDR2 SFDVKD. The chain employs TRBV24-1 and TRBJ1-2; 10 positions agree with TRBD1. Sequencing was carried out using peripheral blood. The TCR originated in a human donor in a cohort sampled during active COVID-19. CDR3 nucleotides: TGTGCCACCAGTGACGACAGGGGGCTCTATGGCTACACCTTC. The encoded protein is CATSDDRGLYGYTF.